These T cell receptor beta chains were read from a single sample in a study of ipilimumab plus nivolumab after autologous stem cell transplantation. Only in-frame clones appear in the TCRdb table, and some are missing; sequencing was by immunoSEQ multiplex PCR. The table lists 15,000 to 20,000 clones, around 80% of them singletons. Sequences were derived from PBMCs, sampled in a trial of ipilimumab plus nivolumab as post-transplant consolidation. All receptors come from a male donor with diffuse large B-cell lymphoma. Each CDR3 is given with its conserved first and last residue. D genes are given only for firm matches. The size of a clone is reported for some rows only, either as once, few or many, or as a class for expanded clones.

TRBJ1-1	TRBV2	.	medium-sized	TGTGCCAGCATTGAGGGAAGGGCTGAAGCTTTCTTT	CASIEGRAEAFF
TRBJ1-2	TRBV6-5	.	.	TGTGCCAGCAGCCACACGGGGCTTGGCTACACCTTC	CASSHTGLGYTF
TRBJ2-5	TRBV28	TRBD1	.	TGTGCCAGCAGTCCAAGCCCTAAGGACAGGGTGTGGGAGACCCAGTACTTC	CASSPSPKDRVWETQYF
TRBJ2-1	TRBV9	TRBD1	.	TGTGCCAGCAGCGTAGAAGGGGACAGTCCAAGCTCCTACAATGAGCAGTTCTTC	CASSVEGDSPSSYNEQFF
TRBJ2-7	TRBV19	.	.	TGTGCCAGTAGTTTCCCAGGAGGTCACGAGCAGTACTTC	CASSFPGGHEQYF
TRBJ1-1	TRBV6-1	.	once	TGTGCCAGCAGTGACCGGGTGAACACTGAAGCTTTCTTT	CASSDRVNTEAFF
TRBJ2-7	TRBV18	TRBD2	.	TGTGCCAGCTCAACCGGGACTAGCGAGCAGTACTTC	CASSTGTSEQYF
TRBJ2-7	TRBV2	.	.	TGTGCCAGCGCTGGAGTTGTAGGCTACGAGCAGTACTTC	CASAGVVGYEQYF
TRBJ2-7	TRBV2	TRBD2	.	TGTGCCAGCAGTATAGCGGGGGGGCATGTCTACGAGCAGTACTTC	CASSIAGGHVYEQYF
TRBJ2-7	TRBV9	.	.	TGTGCCAGCAGCGCCGGACAGATCTCCTACGAGCAGTACTTC	CASSAGQISYEQYF
TRBJ2-7	TRBV2	.	.	TGTGCCAGCAGTGAGGGGCTTTACGAGCAGTACTTC	CASSEGLYEQYF
TRBJ1-1	TRBV9	TRBD1	once	TGTGCCAGCAGCGAGGGGACAGGGAGAACCGAAGCTTTCTTT	CASSEGTGRTEAFF
TRBJ1-1	TRBV11-2	.	.	TGTGCCAGCAGCTGGGGACGGACCCGCAGAGATAGGGGTAACACTGAAGCTTTCTTT	CASSWGRTRRDRGNTEAFF
TRBJ2-5	TRBV27	TRBD2	few	TGTGCCAGCAGTTTATCGCCTAGCGGGGTCCAAGAGACCCAGTACTTC	CASSLSPSGVQETQYF
TRBJ1-6	TRBV25-1	.	.	TGTGCCAGCAGAAACATCCCGCAGGGTTCACCCCTCCACTTT	CASRNIPQGSPLHF
TRBJ2-1	TRBV7-3	TRBD1	.	TGTGCCAGCAGGGGGACAGCTTCCAATGAGCAGTTCTTC	CASRGTASNEQFF